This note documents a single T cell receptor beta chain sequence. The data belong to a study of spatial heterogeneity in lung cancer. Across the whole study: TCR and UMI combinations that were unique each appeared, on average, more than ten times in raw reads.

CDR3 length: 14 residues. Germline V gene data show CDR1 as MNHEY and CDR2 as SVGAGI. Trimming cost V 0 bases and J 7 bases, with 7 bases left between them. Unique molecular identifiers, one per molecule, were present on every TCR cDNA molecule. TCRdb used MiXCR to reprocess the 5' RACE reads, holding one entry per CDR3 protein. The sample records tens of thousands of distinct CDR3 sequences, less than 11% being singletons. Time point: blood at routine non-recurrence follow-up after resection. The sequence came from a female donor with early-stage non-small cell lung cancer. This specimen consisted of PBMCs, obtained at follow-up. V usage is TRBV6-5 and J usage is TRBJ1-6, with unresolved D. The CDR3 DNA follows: TGTGCCAGCAGTTACTCCGAGCACAATTCACCCCTCCACTTT. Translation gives CASSYSEHNSPLHF.